The clone carrying this T cell receptor beta chain was counted between two and nine times. A clone one base away is much larger, so this may be a read error. This specimen belongs to a study of Graves' ophthalmopathy and Graves' hyperthyroidism. The CDR3 length is 13 residues. Germline V gives CDR1 SGHRS, CDR2 YFSETQ. With 0 bases removed from V and 5 bases from J, the gap between germline ends came to 9 bases. Amplified material comprised TCR beta CDR3 regions derived from RNA transcripts. HTBI-primed first-round RT-PCR preceded second-round multiplex PCR. Using its own MiXCR run on the multiplex PCR reads, TCRdb lists one record per CDR3 protein. The sample has about 620,000 distinct CDR3 sequences; about a fifth are singletons.

The clonotype comes from a woman aged 18-29 years with stable Graves' hyperthyroidism. Some clones in this sample may be carry-over from other donors' samples. The chain employs TRBV5-1 and TRBJ2-7; no firm D call. Sequences were obtained from peripheral blood. CDR3 bases: TGCGCCAGCAGCTTGGGCAGCATAGACGAGCAGTACTTC. It specifies CASSLGSIDEQYF.